This T cell receptor (beta chain) derives from a study of T cells in Graves' hyperthyroidism and ophthalmopathy. Amplified TCR beta CDR3 regions derived from RNA transcripts. Carried out on the TCR CDR3, a first-round RT-PCR used the HTBI primer set. TCRdb redid the calling of the multiplex PCR reads with MiXCR, one entry per CDR3 protein. This table has fewer than 450,000 distinct CDR3 sequences, roughly 13% appearing once. The germline V gene encodes CDR1 LNHDA and CDR2 SQIVND (reference sequence). V was clipped by 5 bases and J by 4 bases; unmatched bases: 10. The CDR3 loop spans 15 amino acids. Sequences were obtained from blood. This clonotype originated in a man aged 45-65 years with Graves' ophthalmopathy. The gene calls are TRBV19 and TRBJ2-7, with 8 bases matching TRBD2. CDR3 in DNA: TGTGCCAGTAGTCTCCGGCGGGGGGCAGAGTACGAGCAGTACTTC. Residues: CASSLRRGAEYEQYF.